The clone carrying this T cell receptor beta chain was seen repeatedly, ten times or more. The antigen remains unidentified. The TCR beta CDR3 regions underwent amplification using RNA transcripts as the source. First-round RT-PCR targeting the TCR CDR3 was performed with the HTBI primer set. From the multiplex PCR reads, TCRdb called clonotypes with MiXCR, one entry per CDR3 protein. The data show 560,000 or so distinct CDR3 sequences, just under 20% seen once. The data are from a study of T cells in Graves' hyperthyroidism and ophthalmopathy. General study points: Clonotypes that were expanded in thyroid above 0.001 mostly appeared in blood too. In the analysis, a 13 V-J model separated ophthalmopathy from stable hyperthyroidism.

Per germline, CDR1 SGHTA and CDR2 FQGNSA. CDR3 size: 15 residues. Trimming removed 5 bases from V and 8 bases from J; junction bases left unmatched: 12. Ophthalmopathy patients had moderate-to-severe active disease, CAS ≥3, NOSPECS ≥4, and disease duration under 3 months. The PBMCs studied were ones that came from 10 ml fresh peripheral blood. The sample comprised blood. The V and J genes are TRBV7-2 and TRBJ1-2; 9 bases line up with TRBD1. This receptor was obtained from a man in his forties or fifties with Graves' ophthalmopathy. CDR3 nucleotide sequence: TGTGCCAGCAGCACGGGACAGGGCTACACCCAGGGCTACACCTTC. This codes for CASSTGQGYTQGYTF.